The clone carrying this T cell receptor (beta chain) was found a few times. As yet, its antigen is unknown. This entry belongs to a study of Ad26.COV2.S vaccination and SARS-CoV-2 variants. Generated by immunoSEQ multiplex PCR, the TCRdb table keeps only in-frame clones and is missing some. Here the sample spans hundreds of thousands of clones, 80% to 95% being singletons. Findings and limits, study-wide: It was reported that spike-specific CD8+ and CD4+ T cell responses were substantially broad after vaccination. Placebo recipients showed lower spike-specific TCR breadth than vaccinees.

Trimming at V came to 9 bases and at J to 6 bases, leaving 15 bases not matched to a gene. CDR1 and CDR2 from the germline V gene are MNHEY and SMNVEV (reference sequence). CDR3 length equals 15 residues. Regarding treatment: about 20 received Ad26.COV2.S at low or high dose, single or two shots; 5 received placebo; per-sample allocation not given. Repertoires come from day 63 after the first vaccine or placebo injection. The chain recombines TRBV27 with TRBJ2-3; 7 nucleotides line up with TRBD2. The sample consisted of peripheral blood, taken in a trial of Ad26.COV2.S vaccine versus placebo. This TCR was sampled from a person between 18 and 65 years old who received the Ad26.COV2.S COVID-19 vaccine or a placebo. The CDR3 nucleotides read TGTGCCAGATGGGGTTCGGGGAGGGCCATCGATACGCAGTATTTT. It is translated as CARWGSGRAIDTQYF.